This section outlines one T cell receptor (beta chain) sequence together with its context. Antigen specificity is unknown. cDNA molecules, individually, were tagged with unique molecular identifiers. From the 5' RACE reads, TCRdb called clonotypes with MiXCR, one entry per CDR3 protein. The repertoire holds about 99,000 distinct CDR3 sequences, with 16% as singletons. These data are taken from a study of early T cells in non-severe SARS-CoV-2 infection. Study details: Bulk RNA isolated from unsorted whole blood underwent sequencing; chains were not paired.

CDR3 length: 13 residues. Trimming took 1 base from V and 2 from J, leaving 8 bases between them. Germline CDR1 and CDR2: DFQATT and SNEGSKA (reference sequence). The study, taken as a whole, reports: Matching results from VDJdb favored anti-spike CD8 responses, leaving private and CD4 specificities undetected.

The source is an adult who was a healthcare worker with PCR-confirmed SARS-CoV-2 infection or an uninfected control (not recorded which). The sequencing sample was made of whole blood. J is TRBJ2-5 and V is TRBV20-1, with D possibly matching TRBD1 (5 bases). The CDR3 loop is CSARVTEQETQYF. In nucleotides, the CDR3 is TGCAGTGCTAGAGTGACAGAACAAGAGACCCAGTACTTC.